These 12 T cell receptor beta chains were all obtained from the same sample, sequenced in a study of shared clonotypes between healthy human individuals. Profiling relied on immunoSEQ multiplex PCR, and the TCRdb table lists in-frame clones only, not all of them. Of some 660,000 clones in the sample, 60% to 75% were seen once. What was sequenced was memory CD4+ T cells sorted from blood. Documented subset: CD45RA-negative fraction. The receptors come from a woman in her thirties in good health.

This clone was seen a single time. This rearrangement joins TRBV28 to TRBJ2-4; D is tentatively TRBD1 or TRBD2 (5 bases each). CDR1 MDHEN and CDR2 SYDVKM come from the germline V gene. CDR3 length: 15 residues. Trimming stripped 6 bases from V and 2 bases from J, with 14 bases between. The CDR3 region is CASSSRGGTKNIQYF. CDR3 bases: TGTGCCAGCAGCAGCCGTGGGGGAACCAAAAACATTCAGTACTTC.

V and J are TRBV6-1 and TRBJ1-2; D possibly corresponds to TRBD1 (5 bases). The CDR3 is made up of 14 amino acids. Trimming removed 7 bases from V and 4 bases from J, with 16 bases in between. Germline V gives CDR1 MNHNS, CDR2 SASEGT. The CDR3 region has the DNA TGTGCCAGCAAGGGGAGACAATTGGGCTATGGCTACACCTTC. Its translation: CASKGRQLGYGYTF.

This chain uses TRBV19 with TRBJ1-1; tentatively, D is TRBD1 (5 bases). With 10 bases removed from V and 9 bases from J, the gap between germline ends came to 24 bases. Germline CDR1 LNHDA, CDR2 SQIVND (reference sequence). CDR3 length equals 14 residues. CDR3: CATRGIQARKQAFF. The CDR3 DNA reads as TGTGCCACACGCGGAATACAGGCGAGGAAGCAAGCTTTCTTT.

The chain recombines TRBV28 with TRBJ1-3; tentatively, D is TRBD1 (6 bases). CDR1 MDHEN and CDR2 SYDVKM come from the germline V gene. Trimming pared 5 bases from V and 4 bases from J, leaving 15 bases between. There are 15 residues in the CDR3. In DNA form, the CDR3 reads TGTGCCAGCAGTCCCTGGGGGGCAGGCGGAAACACCATATATTTT. Translated: CASSPWGAGGNTIYF.

V and J are TRBV7-9 and TRBJ1-1; the D gene is possibly TRBD1 (5 bases). The V end lost 1 base, the J end lost 0 bases, and 9 bases lay between the germline ends. This CDR3 comprises 15 residues. Germline V CDR1 and CDR2: SEHNR, FQNEAQ (reference sequence). The CDR3 DNA reads TGTGCCAGCAGCTTAGAACAGGCGATGAACACTGAAGCTTTCTTT. Amino acid sequence: CASSLEQAMNTEAFF.

V gene TRBV5-1 combines with J gene TRBJ1-3; 11 bases match TRBD1. Trimming removed 4 bases from V and 6 bases from J; junction bases left unmatched: 3. Germline CDR1 is SGHRS and CDR2 is YFSETQ. The length of the CDR3 is 14 residues. CDR3: CASSPGQGENTIYF. Written as DNA, the CDR3 is TGCGCCAGCAGCCCGGGACAGGGGGAAAACACCATATATTTT. Full variable domain (rest looked up from reference TRBV5-1 and TRBJ1-3): KAGVTQTPRYLIKTRGQQVTLSCSPISGHRSVSWYQQTPGQGLQFLFEYFSETQRNKGNFPGRFSGRQFSNSRSEMNVSTLELGDSALYLCASSPGQGENTIYFGEGSWLTVV.

The chain recombines TRBV11-2 with TRBJ2-6, with 7 bases fitting TRBD2. V was pared by 8 bases and J by 1 base, with 2 bases of the junction left unmatched. The CDR3 loop spans 14 amino acids. Per the germline V gene, CDR1 is SGHAT and CDR2 is FQNNGV. The CDR3 DNA reads as TGTGCCAGCGGGAGGGCGTCTGGGGCCAACGTCCTGACTTTC. Its translation is CASGRASGANVLTF.

The CDR3 loop reads CASSQEPDLRGRAYEQYF. In DNA, the CDR3 is TGCGCCAGCAGCCAAGAACCAGATCTACGGGGGAGGGCCTACGAGCAGTACTTC. The chain joins TRBV4-1 to TRBJ2-7, with TRBD2 identical over 7 bases. V trimming: 0 bases; J trimming: 2 bases; junction bases outside the gene matches: 13. CDR3 size: 18 residues. The germline gives CDR1 MGHRA, CDR2 YSYEKL.

The chain combines TRBV6-5 with TRBJ2-1; 11 positions match TRBD2. V was pared by 5 bases and J by 4 bases, with 4 bases of the junction left unmatched. The CDR3 runs to 15 residues. Germline V gene data show CDR1 as MNHEY and CDR2 as SVGAGI. The CDR3 DNA reads TGTGCCAGCAGTGTGACTAGCGGGATTTACAATGAGCAGTTCTTC. This encodes CASSVTSGIYNEQFF.

V gene TRBV5-4 combines with J gene TRBJ1-5; no clear D. The ends were cut back, 4 bases at V and 6 bases at J, with 5 bases in the middle. The CDR3 sequence is 11 residues long. Germline CDR1 SGHNT, CDR2 YYREEE (reference sequence). The CDR3 region is CASSPAQPQHF. The CDR3 bases are TGTGCCAGCAGCCCGGCTCAGCCCCAGCATTTT.

V and J are TRBV27 and TRBJ1-2; possible D gene TRBD1, 5 bases. V lost 6 bases and J 5 bases, leaving 16 bases between the germline ends. Germline V gives CDR1 MNHEY, CDR2 SMNVEV (reference sequence). The CDR3 runs 14 residues. The CDR3 loop reads CASRLTGGTYGYTF. In DNA, the CDR3 is TGTGCCAGCAGGCTGACGGGGGGTACTTATGGCTACACCTTC.

J is TRBJ2-2 and V is TRBV28; TRBD2 matches at 7 bases. CDR3 length: 16 amino acids. Per the germline V gene, CDR1 is MDHEN and CDR2 is SYDVKM. Trimming at V came to 5 bases and at J to 1 base, leaving 7 bases not matched to a gene. CDR3 loop: CASSRVAGENTGELFF. The CDR3 DNA follows: TGTGCCAGCAGTCGGGTAGCGGGCGAGAACACCGGGGAGCTGTTTTTT.